The T cell receptor (beta chain) under discussion was sequenced for a study of T cell responses to AZD1222 COVID-19 vaccine. Broader study findings: Mostly white British, mostly female donors; authors suggested clonal diversity may be underestimated.

The method was immunoSEQ multiplex PCR; TCRdb's version includes in-frame clones alone and lacks a portion of them. The table includes some 130,000 clones, 75% to 90% detected once. There are 13 residues in the CDR3. The ends were cut back, 4 bases at V and 3 bases at J, with 8 bases in the middle. Germline assignment: CDR1 MNHEY and CDR2 SMNVEV (reference sequence). With regard to this clone: What it binds is not known.

The J gene is TRBJ2-3, the V gene TRBV27; D is ambiguous. The clonotype was recovered from an adult in good health. Sequencing was performed on peripheral blood, taken on day 0 of AZD1222 vaccination. CDR3 nucleotides: TGTGCCAGCAGTTACCGGGCTACAGATACGCAGTATTTT. It encodes CASSYRATDTQYF.